This is a list of T cell receptor beta chains from one sample in a study of cytomegalovirus exposure and HLA in healthy donors. TCRdb keeps only in-frame clones here, not all; method: immunoSEQ multiplex PCR. In the table there are more than 95,000 clones, about a tenth of which are singletons. Sequences were obtained from PBMCs. Every receptor here comes from a man aged 35 to 55 in good health and CMV-seropositive. CDR3s include the opening cysteine and the closing phenylalanine or tryptophan. A D gene is named only where the DNA matches it firmly. Clone size is shown for a subset of rows, as once, few, many or a class of expanded clone.

size: .; V: TRBV4-1; J: TRBJ1-1; D: .; CDR3: CASSQEEGVGTEAFF; DNA: TGCGCCAGCAGCCAAGAAGAGGGAGTCGGCACTGAAGCTTTCTTT
size: few; V: TRBV5-8; J: TRBJ2-3; D: TRBD2; CDR3: CASSLLASGRADTQYF; DNA: TGTGCCAGCAGCTTGTTGGCTAGCGGGAGGGCAGATACGCAGTATTTT
size: .; V: TRBV4-2; J: TRBJ2-3; D: .; CDR3: CASSFSTDEDTQYF; DNA: TGTGCCAGCAGCTTTAGCACCGACGAAGATACGCAGTATTTT
size: .; V: TRBV2; J: TRBJ1-2; D: .; CDR3: CASSPDRQPNYGYTF; DNA: TGTGCCAGCAGTCCGGACAGACAACCTAACTATGGCTACACCTTC
size: few; V: TRBV6-5; J: TRBJ2-7; D: TRBD2; CDR3: CASTAGTSYEQYF; DNA: TGTGCCAGCACCGCCGGGACTAGCTACGAGCAGTACTTC
size: few; V: TRBV10-3; J: TRBJ2-7; D: .; CDR3: CAIREAGAVYEQYF; DNA: TGTGCCATAAGGGAGGCAGGTGCTGTGTACGAGCAGTACTTC
size: .; V: TRBV29-1; J: TRBJ1-1; D: .; CDR3: CSVRPGNTEAFF; DNA: TGCAGCGTGAGACCGGGAAACACTGAAGCTTTCTTT
size: .; V: TRBV7-8; J: TRBJ1-5; D: .; CDR3: CASSLESGNQPQHF; DNA: TGTGCCAGCAGCTTAGAGTCAGGGAATCAGCCCCAGCATTTT
size: .; V: TRBV4-1; J: TRBJ2-1; D: .; CDR3: CASSQYGSRSYNEQFF; DNA: TGCGCCAGCAGCCAATACGGGTCGCGCTCCTACAATGAGCAGTTCTTC
size: .; V: TRBV9; J: TRBJ2-1; D: TRBD2; CDR3: CASSVRLASYNEQFF; DNA: TGTGCCAGCAGCGTGCGACTAGCATCCTACAATGAGCAGTTCTTC
size: .; V: TRBV10-3; J: TRBJ1-1; D: .; CDR3: CAIRAPQGSNTEAFF; DNA: TGTGCCATCAGGGCGCCTCAGGGGTCGAACACTGAAGCTTTCTTT
size: .; V: TRBV7-9; J: TRBJ2-3; D: TRBD2; CDR3: CASSTGLAATDTQYF; DNA: TGTGCCAGCAGCACGGGACTAGCGGCCACAGATACGCAGTATTTT
size: .; V: TRBV9; J: TRBJ2-1; D: TRBD2; CDR3: CASSVGTSVYNEQFF; DNA: TGTGCCAGCAGCGTAGGGACTAGCGTCTACAATGAGCAGTTCTTC
size: few; V: TRBV4-1; J: TRBJ1-3; D: .; CDR3: CASTRGGAGNTIYF; DNA: TGCGCCAGCACCCGAGGCGGGGCAGGAAACACCATATATTTT
size: .; V: TRBV29-1; J: TRBJ2-2; D: .; CDR3: CSVGPGVSGELFF; DNA: TGCAGCGTTGGCCCCGGGGTGAGCGGGGAGCTGTTTTTT
size: few; V: TRBV6-1; J: TRBJ2-1; D: .; CDR3: CASSEEAGSYNEQFF; DNA: TGTGCCAGCAGTGAAGAAGCGGGCTCCTACAATGAGCAGTTCTTC
size: few; V: TRBV19; J: TRBJ1-1; D: TRBD1; CDR3: CASSIDRGPGTEAFF; DNA: TGTGCCAGTAGTATCGACAGGGGGCCAGGGACTGAAGCTTTCTTT
size: few; V: TRBV7-2; J: TRBJ2-3; D: TRBD2; CDR3: CASSVQSGTSTDTQYF; DNA: TGTGCCAGCAGCGTCCAGAGCGGGACCTCCACAGATACGCAGTATTTT
size: .; V: TRBV7-9; J: TRBJ2-2; D: .; CDR3: CADPPGSDTGELFF; DNA: TGTGCGGACCCCCCAGGGTCGGACACCGGGGAGCTGTTTTTT
size: .; V: TRBV28; J: TRBJ1-1; D: .; CDR3: CASSSLQVMNTEAFF; DNA: TGTGCCAGCAGTTCGCTACAGGTGATGAACACTGAAGCTTTCTTT
size: .; V: TRBV15; J: TRBJ1-5; D: TRBD1; CDR3: CATSMGQIQPQHF; DNA: TGTGCCACCAGCATGGGACAGATTCAGCCCCAGCATTTT
size: .; V: TRBV15; J: TRBJ2-2; D: .; CDR3: CTTGGTNTGELFF; DNA: TGTACCACCGGAGGGACGAACACCGGGGAGCTGTTTTTT
size: .; V: TRBV19; J: TRBJ1-5; D: TRBD1; CDR3: CASSKGGGLGQPQHF; DNA: TGTGCCAGTAGTAAAGGGGGCGGGTTAGGACAGCCCCAGCATTTT
size: .; V: TRBV7-2; J: TRBJ2-1; D: TRBD2; CDR3: CASTWGLAGYNEQFF; DNA: TGTGCCAGCACCTGGGGACTAGCGGGATACAATGAGCAGTTCTTC
size: .; V: TRBV5-4; J: TRBJ2-1; D: .; CDR3: CASSFMGRGEQFF; DNA: TGTGCCAGCAGCTTTATGGGCCGGGGGGAGCAGTTCTTC
size: few; V: TRBV4-1; J: TRBJ1-4; D: .; CDR3: CASSQDGRQREEKLFF; DNA: TGCGCCAGCAGCCAAGATGGGCGGCAGAGGGAGGAAAAACTGTTTTTT
size: .; V: TRBV5-6; J: TRBJ2-1; D: .; CDR3: CASSFGVLSYNEQFF; DNA: TGTGCCAGCAGCTTCGGGGTTCTAAGTTACAATGAGCAGTTCTTC
size: .; V: TRBV30; J: TRBJ2-2; D: .; CDR3: CAWSGRANTGELFF; DNA: TGTGCCTGGAGTGGCAGGGCGAACACCGGGGAGCTGTTTTTT
size: few; V: TRBV6-1; J: TRBJ2-1; D: TRBD2; CDR3: CASMGLAGVEQFF; DNA: TGTGCCAGCATGGGACTAGCGGGAGTCGAGCAGTTCTTC
size: .; V: TRBV11-2; J: TRBJ1-5; D: .; CDR3: CASSLESGHQPQHF; DNA: TGTGCCAGCAGCTTAGAATCGGGTCATCAGCCCCAGCATTTT
size: .; V: TRBV9; J: TRBJ2-5; D: TRBD2; CDR3: CASSALGLAGGETQYF; DNA: TGTGCCAGCAGCGCCCTGGGACTAGCGGGAGGAGAGACCCAGTACTTC
size: .; V: TRBV6-4; J: TRBJ2-7; D: .; CDR3: CASSEHRWTSTYEQYF; DNA: TGTGCCAGCAGTGAGCACAGATGGACATCTACCTACGAGCAGTACTTC
size: few; V: TRBV6-5; J: TRBJ2-3; D: TRBD2; CDR3: CASSYEGGNTQYF; DNA: TGTGCCAGCAGTTACGAGGGAGGGAATACGCAGTATTTT
size: .; V: TRBV29-1; J: TRBJ2-3; D: TRBD1; CDR3: CSVGTGGSDTQYF; DNA: TGCAGCGTTGGGACAGGGGGCTCAGATACGCAGTATTTT
size: .; V: TRBV15; J: TRBJ2-2; D: TRBD2; CDR3: CATSRGLAGVGGELFF; DNA: TGTGCCACCAGCCGAGGACTAGCGGGAGTTGGCGGGGAGCTGTTTTTT
size: .; V: TRBV14; J: TRBJ1-1; D: .; CDR3: CASTPTRSGTEAFF; DNA: TGTGCCAGCACCCCCACGCGATCCGGGACTGAAGCTTTCTTT
size: .; V: TRBV7-8; J: TRBJ2-3; D: .; CDR3: CASSFWGQGKSDTQYF; DNA: TGTGCCAGCAGCTTTTGGGGACAAGGGAAATCAGATACGCAGTATTTT
size: few; V: TRBV30; J: TRBJ1-6; D: .; CDR3: CASKTDSSYNSPLHF; DNA: TGTGCCTCTAAGACAGACAGCTCCTATAATTCACCCCTCCACTTT
size: few; V: TRBV6-5; J: TRBJ2-2; D: .; CDR3: CASQENTGELFF; DNA: TGTGCCAGCCAGGAGAACACCGGGGAGCTGTTTTTT
size: .; V: TRBV7-9; J: TRBJ2-2; D: .; CDR3: CASSQDSAYTGELFF; DNA: TGTGCCAGCAGCCAGGACAGTGCCTACACCGGGGAGCTGTTTTTT
size: once; V: TRBV11-3; J: TRBJ2-3; D: TRBD2; CDR3: CASSLAEREGDTQYF; DNA: TGTGCCAGCAGCTTAGCGGAGCGGGAGGGAGATACGCAGTATTTT
size: .; V: TRBV7-2; J: TRBJ1-5; D: .; CDR3: CASSLGPTGGQPQHF; DNA: TGTGCCAGCAGCTTAGGGCCCACGGGGGGCCAGCCCCAGCATTTT